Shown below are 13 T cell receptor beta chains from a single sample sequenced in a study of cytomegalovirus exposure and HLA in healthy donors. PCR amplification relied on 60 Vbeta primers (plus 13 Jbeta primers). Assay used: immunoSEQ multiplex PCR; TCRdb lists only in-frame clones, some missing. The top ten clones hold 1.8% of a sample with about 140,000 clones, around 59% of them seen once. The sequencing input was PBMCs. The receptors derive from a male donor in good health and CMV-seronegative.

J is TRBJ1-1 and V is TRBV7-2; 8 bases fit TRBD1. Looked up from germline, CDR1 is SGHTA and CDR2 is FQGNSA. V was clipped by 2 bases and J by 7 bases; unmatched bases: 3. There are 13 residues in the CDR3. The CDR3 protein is CASSLTGGFEAFF. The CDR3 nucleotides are TGTGCCAGCAGCTTAACAGGGGGGTTTGAAGCTTTCTTT.

CDR3 residues: CASSPQLQTGFTEAFF. Here the CDR3 DNA reads TGTGCCAGCTCACCCCAGCTCCAGACAGGGTTCACTGAAGCTTTCTTT. The rearrangement joins TRBV18 to TRBJ1-1, with 7 bases identical to TRBD1. With V trimmed by 3 bases and J by 4 bases, 11 bases remained unmatched. The CDR3 runs to 16 residues. Germline V CDR1 and CDR2: KGHSH, LQKENI.

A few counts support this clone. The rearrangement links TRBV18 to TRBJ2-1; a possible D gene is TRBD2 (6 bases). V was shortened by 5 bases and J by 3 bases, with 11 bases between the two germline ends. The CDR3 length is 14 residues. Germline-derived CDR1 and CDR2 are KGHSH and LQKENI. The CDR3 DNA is TGTGCCAGCTCATCAAGGACTAACTACAATGAGCAGTTCTTC. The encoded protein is CASSSRTNYNEQFF.

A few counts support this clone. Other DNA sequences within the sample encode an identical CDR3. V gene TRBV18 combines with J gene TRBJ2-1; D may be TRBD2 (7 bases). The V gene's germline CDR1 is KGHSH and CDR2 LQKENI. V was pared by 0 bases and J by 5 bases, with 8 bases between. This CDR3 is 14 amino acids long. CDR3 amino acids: CASSPPGGHNEQFF. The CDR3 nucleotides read TGTGCCAGCTCACCACCCGGGGGGCACAATGAGCAGTTCTTC.

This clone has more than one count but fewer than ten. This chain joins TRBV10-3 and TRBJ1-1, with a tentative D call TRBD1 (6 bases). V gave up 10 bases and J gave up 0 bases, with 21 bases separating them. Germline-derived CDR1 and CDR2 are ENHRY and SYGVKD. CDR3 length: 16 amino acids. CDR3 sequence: CATRDRLEGMNTEAFF. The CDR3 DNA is TGTGCCACCCGCGACAGGCTCGAGGGGATGAACACTGAAGCTTTCTTT.

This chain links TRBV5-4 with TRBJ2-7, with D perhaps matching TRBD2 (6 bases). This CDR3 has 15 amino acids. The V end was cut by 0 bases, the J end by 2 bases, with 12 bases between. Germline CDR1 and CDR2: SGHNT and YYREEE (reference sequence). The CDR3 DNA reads TGTGCCAGCAGCTTGGGCGGGGAAGTCACCTACGAGCAGTACTTC. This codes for CASSLGGEVTYEQYF.

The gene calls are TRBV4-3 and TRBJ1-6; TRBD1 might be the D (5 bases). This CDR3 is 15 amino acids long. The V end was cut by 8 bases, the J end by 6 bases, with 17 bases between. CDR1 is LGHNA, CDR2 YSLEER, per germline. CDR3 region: CASSPGDRVNSPLHF. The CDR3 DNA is TGCGCCAGCTCCCCGGGAGACAGAGTTAATTCACCCCTCCACTTT.

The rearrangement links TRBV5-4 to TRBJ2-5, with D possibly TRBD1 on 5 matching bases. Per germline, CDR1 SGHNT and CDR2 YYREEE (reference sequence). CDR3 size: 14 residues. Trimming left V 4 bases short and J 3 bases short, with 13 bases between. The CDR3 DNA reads TGTGCCAGCAGCCGGACCTCGACAGAAGAGACCCAGTACTTC. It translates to CASSRTSTEETQYF.

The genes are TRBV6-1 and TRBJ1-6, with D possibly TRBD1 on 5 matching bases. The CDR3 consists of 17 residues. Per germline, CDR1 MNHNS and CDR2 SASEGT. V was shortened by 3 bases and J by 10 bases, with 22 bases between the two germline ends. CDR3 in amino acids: CASSEGYVGGTESPLHF. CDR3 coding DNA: TGTGCCAGCAGTGAGGGTTATGTTGGGGGGACGGAATCACCCCTCCACTTT.

The chain's CDR3 is CASSPPAADSYEQYF. DNA for the CDR3: TGTGCCAGCAGCCCACCTGCGGCCGACAGCTACGAGCAGTACTTC. The chain uses TRBV7-9 and TRBJ2-5; the D gene is possibly TRBD1 (5 bases). The J call may be wrong; the DNA end is better matched by TRBJ2-7. This CDR3 has 15 amino acids. CDR1 is SEHNR and CDR2 is FQNEAQ in the germline V gene (reference sequence).

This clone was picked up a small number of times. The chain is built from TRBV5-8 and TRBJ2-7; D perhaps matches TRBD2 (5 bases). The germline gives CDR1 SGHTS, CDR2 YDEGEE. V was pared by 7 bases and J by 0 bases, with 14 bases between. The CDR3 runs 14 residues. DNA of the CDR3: TGTGCCAGCGAAACATATACTAGCTCCTACGAGCAGTACTTC. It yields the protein CASETYTSSYEQYF.

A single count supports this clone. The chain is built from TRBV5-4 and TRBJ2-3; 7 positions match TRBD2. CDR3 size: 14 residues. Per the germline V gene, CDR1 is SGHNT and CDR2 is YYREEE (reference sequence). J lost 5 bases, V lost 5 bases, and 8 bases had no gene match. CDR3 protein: CASSQKIAGDTQYF. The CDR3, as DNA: TGTGCCAGCAGTCAAAAAATAGCGGGAGATACGCAGTATTTT.

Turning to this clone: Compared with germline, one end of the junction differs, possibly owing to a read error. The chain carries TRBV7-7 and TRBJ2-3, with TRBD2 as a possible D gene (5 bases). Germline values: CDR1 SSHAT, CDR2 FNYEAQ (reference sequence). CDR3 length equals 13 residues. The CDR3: CASSLEGTDTQYF. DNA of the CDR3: TGTGCTAGCAGCTTGGAGGGCACAGATACGCAGTATTTT. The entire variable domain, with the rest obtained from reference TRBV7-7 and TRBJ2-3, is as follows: GAGVSQSPRYKVTKRGQDVTLRCDPISSHATLYWYQQALGQGPEFLTYFNYEAQPDKSGLPSDRFSAERPEGSISTLTIQRTEQRDSAMYRCASSLEGTDTQYFGPGTRLTVL.